Shown below are 11 T cell receptor beta chains from a single sample sequenced in a study of T cells in Graves' hyperthyroidism and ophthalmopathy (dated by TCRdb to the late 2010s). The method was multiplex PCR. Sequenced using an Illumina HiSeq 2000. The TCR beta CDR3 regions were amplified from the RNA transcripts. The first round of RT-PCR for the TCR CDR3 was performed with the HTBI primer set and the Qiagen OneStep RT-PCR kit. Clones were called with MiXCR by TCRdb after fastp trimmed the public reads at Q25, and only in-frame beta chains were retained. Every distinct CDR3 protein forms one entry, paired with its most common genes and DNA. The sample includes roughly 740,000 distinct CDR3 sequences, with approximately 16% observed a single time. Of the sample, approximately 8.4% falls within the top ten clones. Sample: blood. Receptors originate from a man between 18 and 29 years old with Graves' hyperthyroidism.

At least ten counts were recorded for this clonotype. This chain links TRBV12-3 or TRBV12-4 with TRBJ2-7; 8 bases are shared with TRBD1. The CDR3 loop spans 13 amino acids. The V segment lost 6 bases and the J segment 6 bases; nucleotides outside the gene matches: 7. The CDR3 is CASSPGQAGEQYF. CDR3 nucleotide sequence: TGTGCCAGCAGCCCGGGACAGGCTGGCGAGCAGTACTTC.

The rearrangement uses TRBV10-3 and TRBJ2-7; 11 bases map to TRBD1. Germline lookup yields CDR1 ENHRY and CDR2 SYGVKD. CDR3 length equals 13 residues. Trimming cost V 11 bases and J 4 bases; bases outside gene matches: 7. The CDR3 DNA sequence: TGTGCCTCCGAGGGGACAGGGGGATACGAGCAGTACTTC. The encoded protein is CASEGTGGYEQYF.

In this sample, this clonotype turned up many times. The genes are TRBV27 and TRBJ2-7; 7 nucleotides agree with TRBD2. Germline loops: CDR1 MNHEY, CDR2 SMNVEV (reference sequence). The CDR3 contains 13 residues. With 5 bases clipped from V and 2 bases from J, the junction kept 3 bases outside the gene matches. This CDR3 reads CASSQRDPYEQYF. The CDR3 bases are TGTGCCAGCAGTCAGCGGGATCCCTACGAGCAGTACTTC.

The table lists this clonotype with a few counts. The chain is built from TRBV6-1 and TRBJ2-3, with TRBD2 matching 7 bases. Germline V CDR1 and CDR2: MNHNS, SASEGT. V dropped 7 bases and J dropped 1; count of bases not matched to a gene: 8. CDR3 length: 15 residues. CDR3 nucleotide sequence: TGTGCCAGCAACAAGGGCGGGAGTCGCACAGATACGCAGTATTTT. Translation gives CASNKGGSRTDTQYF.

This chain joins TRBV20-1 and TRBJ2-7, with D perhaps TRBD2 (5 bases). The CDR3 runs 14 residues. The V gene lost 5 bases and the J gene lost 1 base, with 15 bases spanning the gap. Per the germline V gene, CDR1 is DFQATT and CDR2 is SNEGSKA (reference sequence). CDR3 sequence: CSAAPETGSYEQYF. The CDR3 coding sequence is TGCAGTGCTGCCCCCGAGACGGGGTCCTACGAGCAGTACTTC.

This clonotype occurred a few times. The V call is TRBV9, the J call TRBJ1-2; D is perhaps TRBD1 (6 bases). The CDR3 is 16 residues long. CDR1 SGDLS and CDR2 YYNGEE come from the germline V gene. V gave up 0 bases and J gave up 0 bases, with 12 bases separating them. The CDR3 spells CASSVEGWTANYGYTF. The CDR3 DNA reads TGTGCCAGCAGCGTAGAAGGATGGACAGCTAACTATGGCTACACCTTC.

In this sample, this clonotype turned up many times. V gene TRBV7-2 combines with J gene TRBJ2-4; a weak D match, TRBD1 (7 bases). Germline CDR1 and CDR2: SGHTA and FQGNSA. V lost 4 bases to trimming and J lost 0 bases, with 13 bases between them. The CDR3 spans 16 residues. CDR3 sequence: CASSSAGQIAKNIQYF. CDR3 coding DNA: TGTGCCAGCAGCTCCGCGGGACAGATAGCCAAAAACATTCAGTACTTC.

This clonotype was found a few times. V gene TRBV12-3 or TRBV12-4 combines with J gene TRBJ1-1; 10 bases agree with TRBD1. The CDR3 is made up of 17 amino acids. V lost 5 bases to trimming and J lost 4 bases; unmatched junction nucleotides: 13. CDR3 sequence (DNA): TGTGCCAGCAGTAAAGGACAGGGGGTGCCCGGGGGCACTGAAGCTTTCTTT. It translates to CASSKGQGVPGGTEAFF.

The CDR3 protein is CAAAGGRIEAFF. The CDR3 nucleotides read TGTGCCGCGGCCGGGGGCAGGATTGAAGCTTTCTTT. The chain links TRBV28 to TRBJ1-1, with D possibly matching TRBD1 (6 bases). Germline-derived CDR1 and CDR2 are MDHEN and SYDVKM. V was cut by 11 bases and J by 7 bases, with 17 bases left in between. This CDR3 has 12 amino acids.

The chain joins TRBV3-1 to TRBJ2-1, with 7 bases that match TRBD2. The CDR3 is made up of 13 amino acids. The trim removed 1 base at V and 13 bases at J, leaving 7 bases unmatched. The germline V gene encodes CDR1 LGHDT and CDR2 YNNKEL (reference sequence). The CDR3 reads CASSQVSASGQFF. The CDR3 nucleotides are TGTGCCAGCAGCCAAGTTTCGGCTAGCGGACAGTTCTTC.

In this sample, this clonotype turned up many times. The chain employs TRBV7-3 and TRBJ2-3; D may be TRBD1 (5 bases). CDR1 SGHTA and CDR2 FQGTGA come from the germline V gene. V was clipped by 5 bases and J by 4 bases, with 13 bases between them. The CDR3 spans 14 residues. The CDR3 region has the DNA TGTGCCAGCAGCCAACAGACAGTTGCAGATACGCAGTATTTT. Amino acids: CASSQQTVADTQYF.